This T cell receptor (beta chain) comes out of a study of T cell repertoires in cytomegalovirus infection. Study-wide context: Indicated by public TCR beta signatures were CMV infection and matching HLA type. Overall study findings and caveats: What dominated the ex vivo response were HLA-C-restricted CMV-specific TCR beta clonotypes. Totalled public TCR beta family frequency picked out people who carried CMV plus the relevant HLA.

Notes on this clonotype: Its antigen is unknown.

One entry per CDR3 protein results from TCRdb running MiXCR on the reads. Of some 920,000 distinct CDR3 sequences listed, approximately 31% were seen once; the top ten hold around an eighth. The ends lost 0 bases at V and 4 bases at J; junction bases unmatched: 10. This CDR3 region has 17 residues. From germline, CDR1 is SQVTM and CDR2 ANQGSEA. The clonotype originates from a human donor in good health (CMV status not recorded). Some clones in this sample may be carry-over from other donors' samples. The starting material was cultured CD8+ T cells from PBMCs, obtained from culture after CMV antigen stimulation. The chain joins TRBV29-1 to TRBJ2-7; 12 bases are shared with TRBD1. The DNA of the CDR3 is TGCAGCGTTGAAGATCTTGGGACAGGGGGCGGGAAGTACGAGCAGTACTTC. Its protein product is CSVEDLGTGGGKYEQYF.